The table lists the clone carrying this T cell receptor beta chain with a count of one. Only in-frame clones appear in the TCRdb table, and some are missing; sequencing was by immunoSEQ multiplex PCR. The profile shows about 22,000 clones, approximately 90% of them singletons. The record originates from a study of T cell changes during pregnancy in multiple sclerosis. The CDR3 spans 16 residues. Trimming left V 10 bases short and J 0 bases short, with 22 bases between. The V gene's germline CDR1 is MDHEN and CDR2 SYDVKM. The chain uses TRBV28 and TRBJ2-7; TRBD1 is a possible D gene (6 bases). The sequencing used CD4+ T cells from peripheral blood mononuclear cells, collected after pregnancy. This clonotype was obtained from a female donor in good health, enrolled as a control in a pregnancy study. The CDR3 sequence is CATETFRGSSSYEQYF. CDR3 bases: TGTGCCACTGAAACCTTTAGGGGGTCAAGCTCCTACGAGCAGTACTTC.